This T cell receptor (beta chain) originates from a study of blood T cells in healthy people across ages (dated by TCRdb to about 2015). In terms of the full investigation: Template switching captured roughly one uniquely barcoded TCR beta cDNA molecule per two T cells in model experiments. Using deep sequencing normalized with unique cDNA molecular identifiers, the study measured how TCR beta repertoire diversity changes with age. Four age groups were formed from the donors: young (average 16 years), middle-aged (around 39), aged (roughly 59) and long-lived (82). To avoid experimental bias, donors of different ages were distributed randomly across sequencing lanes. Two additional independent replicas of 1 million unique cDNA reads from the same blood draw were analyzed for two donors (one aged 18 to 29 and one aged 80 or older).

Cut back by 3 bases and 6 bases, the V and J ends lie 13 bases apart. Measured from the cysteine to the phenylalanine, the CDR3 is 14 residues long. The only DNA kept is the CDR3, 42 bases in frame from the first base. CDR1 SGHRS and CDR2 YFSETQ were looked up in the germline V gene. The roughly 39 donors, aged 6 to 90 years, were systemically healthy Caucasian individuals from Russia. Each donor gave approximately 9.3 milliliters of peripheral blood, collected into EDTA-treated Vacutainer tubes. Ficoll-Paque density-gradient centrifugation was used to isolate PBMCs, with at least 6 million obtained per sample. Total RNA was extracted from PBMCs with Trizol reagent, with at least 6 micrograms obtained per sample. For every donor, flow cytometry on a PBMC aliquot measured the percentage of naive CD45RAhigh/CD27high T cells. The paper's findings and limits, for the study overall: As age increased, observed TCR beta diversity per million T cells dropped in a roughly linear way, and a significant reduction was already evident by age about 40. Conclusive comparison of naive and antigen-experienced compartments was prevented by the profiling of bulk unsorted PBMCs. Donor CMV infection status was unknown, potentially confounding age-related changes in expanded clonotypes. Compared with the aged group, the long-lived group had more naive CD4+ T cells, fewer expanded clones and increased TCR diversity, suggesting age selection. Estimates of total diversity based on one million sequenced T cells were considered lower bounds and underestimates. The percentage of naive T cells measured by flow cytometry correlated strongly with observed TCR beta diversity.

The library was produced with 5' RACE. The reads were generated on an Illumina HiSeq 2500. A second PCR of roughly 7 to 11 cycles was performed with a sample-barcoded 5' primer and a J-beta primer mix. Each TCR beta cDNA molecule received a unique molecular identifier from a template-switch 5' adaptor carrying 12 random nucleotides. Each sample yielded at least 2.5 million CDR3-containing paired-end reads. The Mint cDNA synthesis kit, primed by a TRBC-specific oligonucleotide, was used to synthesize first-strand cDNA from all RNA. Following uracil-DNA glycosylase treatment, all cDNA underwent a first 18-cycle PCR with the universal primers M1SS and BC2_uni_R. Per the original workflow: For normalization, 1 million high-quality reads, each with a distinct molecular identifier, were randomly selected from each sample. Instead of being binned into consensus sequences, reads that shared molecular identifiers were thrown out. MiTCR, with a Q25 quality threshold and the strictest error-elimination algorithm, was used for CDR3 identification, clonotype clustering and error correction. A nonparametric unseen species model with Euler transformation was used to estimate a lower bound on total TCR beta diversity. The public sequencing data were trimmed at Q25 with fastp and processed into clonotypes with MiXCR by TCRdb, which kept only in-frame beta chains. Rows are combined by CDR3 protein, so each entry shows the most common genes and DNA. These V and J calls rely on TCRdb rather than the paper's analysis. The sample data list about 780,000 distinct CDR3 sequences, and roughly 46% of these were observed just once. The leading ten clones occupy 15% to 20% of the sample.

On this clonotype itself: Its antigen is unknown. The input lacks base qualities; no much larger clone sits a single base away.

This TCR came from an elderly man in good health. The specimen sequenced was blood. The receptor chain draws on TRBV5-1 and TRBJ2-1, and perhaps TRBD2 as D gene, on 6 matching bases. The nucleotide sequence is TGCGCCAGCAGCTCGGAGGGGCTTACCAATGAGCAGTTCTTC. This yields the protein CASSSEGLTNEQFF. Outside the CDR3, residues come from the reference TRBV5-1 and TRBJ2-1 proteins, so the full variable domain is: KAGVTQTPRYLIKTRGQQVTLSCSPISGHRSVSWYQQTPGQGLQFLFEYFSETQRNKGNFPGRFSGRQFSNSRSEMNVSTLELGDSALYLCASSSEGLTNEQFFGPGTRLTVL.